The TCR beta chain described here comes from a study of blood T cell repertoires in COVID-19 (dated by TCRdb to about 2020). About the investigation overall: Collaborator samples came from the United States, Italy and Spain and covered acute and convalescent phases of COVID-19. The material from the prospective study consisted of cDNA or gDNA derived from T cells, B-cell-depleted T cells, or PBMCs. Deeply sampled blood TCRbeta repertoires from subjects exposed to, actively infected with, or recovered from COVID-19 were included in the dataset. The repertoires were made available in a free public database intended to serve as a resource for research on the immune response to SARS-CoV-2. Samples were obtained from the ongoing ImmuneRACE study (first 160 participants) and from 1,200 or so subjects provided by 6 global collaborators. The sample metadata nearly always contained a de-identified subject ID, COVID-19 status, age in years and sex. HLA class I and class II types, where available, came from metadata supplied by the sample provider rather than from assay-based typing. What the authors observed across the whole study: How much clinical and demographic metadata was included differed by source and by participant, and the metadata was provided uncurated.

Participants in the prospective study were aged roughly 18 to 89 years, lived in 20 to 25 United States geographic areas, and enrolled through a virtual design. Cohort assignment in the prospective study relied on participant-reported clinical history from a screening survey and a study questionnaire. Exposed participants had been in contact with someone with a PCR-confirmed or clinician-diagnosed COVID-19 case within 2 weeks of study entry. Mobile phlebotomists in the prospective study collected whole blood, serum and a nasopharyngeal or oropharyngeal swab from every participant. Over a roughly two-month period, participants in the prospective study had the option of providing additional blood draws and questionnaires. Prospective study blood samples were shipped either frozen or at room temperature before DNA extraction. This clone has just one count. The clone's antigen remains unknown. No much larger clone exists at a distance of one base, and base qualities are not known.

TCRbeta CDR3 regions were amplified from genomic DNA using the immunoSEQ Assay, a bias-controlled multiplex PCR. On the study's bioinformatics: Nucleated cell counts per sample were estimated from amplification of reference gene primers within the assay. To quantify the absolute abundance of each unique TCRbeta CDR3 rearrangement, sequence reads were collapsed and filtered. For each sample, productive Simpson clonality was calculated by taking the square root of Simpson's diversity index across productive rearrangements. The clones in this table, taken by TCRdb from immuneACCESS, are in-frame only. Not every clone is retained; where verified, under half of the shortfall comes from an unresolved V gene, and the cause of the rest is unknown. That table supplies the V and J calls and clone size; D and trimming were determined from the DNA. This sample is represented by 270,000 or so clones; around 93% of them were singletons. The ten most abundant clones make up 2.8% of the sample.

The source of this sequence is a man between 35 and 55 years old who had been exposed to COVID-19. Sequencing input: PBMCs or T cells enriched from blood (not recorded which).

The CDR3 amino acid sequence is: CAWRGQTGLSGANVLTF. The DNA is TGTGCCTGGAGGGGCCAGACAGGCCTCTCTGGGGCCAACGTCCTGACTTTC. The rearranged chain carries TRBV30 and TRBJ2-6; the D gene is perhaps TRBD1, on 6 matching bases. The CDR3 covers 17 residues, taking in both the cysteine and the phenylalanine. CDR3 DNA is the only sequence kept; it has 51 bases, read in frame from the first base. CDR1 and CDR2, per the germline V gene (reference sequence), are GTSNPN and SVGIG. V drops 3 bases and J drops 0 bases, leaving 15 bases in between.